This is a list of T cell receptor beta chains from one sample in a study of T cells in Graves' hyperthyroidism and ophthalmopathy. MiXCR, run by TCRdb on the multiplex PCR reads, gives a single entry per CDR3 protein. Of about 400,000 distinct CDR3 sequences in the sample, over 12% were seen once. The specimen sequenced was blood. These TCRs come from a man over 45 with Graves' ophthalmopathy. Each CDR3 is given with its conserved first and last residue. The order of the fields is clone size, D gene, V gene, J gene, CDR3 length, CDR3 DNA, CDR3 protein. D genes are given only for firm matches. Rows may omit the clone size; those that give it use once, few, many or a size class.

abundance: many; d_gene: NA; v_gene: TRBV20-1; j_gene: TRBJ2-7; len: 12; CDR3nt: TGCAGTGCTAGTCCAACCACCTACGAGCAGTACTTC; CDR3aa: CSASPTTYEQYF
abundance: many; d_gene: NA; v_gene: TRBV5-1; j_gene: TRBJ2-3; len: 15; CDR3nt: TGCGCCAGCAGCTTATATCCGACAGCTGGAGATACGCAGTATTTT; CDR3aa: CASSLYPTAGDTQYF
abundance: few; d_gene: NA; v_gene: TRBV10-1; j_gene: TRBJ2-5; len: 15; CDR3nt: TGCGCCAGCAGTGAGTCAGGTCAGGTAAAAGAGACCCAGTACTTC; CDR3aa: CASSESGQVKETQYF
abundance: few; d_gene: TRBD1; v_gene: TRBV27; j_gene: TRBJ2-7; len: 13; CDR3nt: TGTGCCAGCAGGCTACAGGGGGCCGGCGAGCAGTACTTC; CDR3aa: CASRLQGAGEQYF
abundance: many; d_gene: TRBD2; v_gene: TRBV7-2; j_gene: TRBJ2-1; len: 15; CDR3nt: TGTGCCAGCAGCCCGAGAGCGGGAGCGGGCCATGAGCAGTTCTTC; CDR3aa: CASSPRAGAGHEQFF
abundance: many; d_gene: NA; v_gene: TRBV20-1; j_gene: TRBJ2-1; len: 14; CDR3nt: TGCAGTGCTAGAGGTCGGAGGGGTCGAAATGAGCAGTTCTTC; CDR3aa: CSARGRRGRNEQFF
abundance: few; d_gene: TRBD2; v_gene: TRBV20-1; j_gene: TRBJ2-1; len: 14; CDR3nt: TGCAGTGCAAAGCTGACTAGCGGAAACAATGAGCAGTTCTTC; CDR3aa: CSAKLTSGNNEQFF
abundance: many; d_gene: TRBD2; v_gene: TRBV27; j_gene: TRBJ2-1; len: 21; CDR3nt: TGTGCCAGCAGTTTACGTGGTGGGGGGGTACTAGCGTCTAGCTCCTACAATGAGCAGTTCTTC; CDR3aa: CASSLRGGGVLASSSYNEQFF
abundance: few; d_gene: TRBD2; v_gene: TRBV28; j_gene: TRBJ2-1; len: 14; CDR3nt: TGTGCCAGCTCTCCGGGACTAGCGGCGAATGAGCAGTTCTTC; CDR3aa: CASSPGLAANEQFF
abundance: NA; d_gene: TRBD1; v_gene: TRBV20-1; j_gene: TRBJ1-2; len: 15; CDR3nt: TGCAGTGCTTTCCATCCCCTGGACAGGGGGCTGGGCTACACCTTC; CDR3aa: CSAFHPLDRGLGYTF